This T cell receptor (beta chain) emerged from a study of CD8 T cells in ankylosing spondylitis. Study results and caveats: The disease-linked clones had a CD8+ phenotype and low blood frequencies. Reactive arthritis synovial fluid and blood previously showed some of these motif variants. A motif of fewer than ten highly homologous TCR beta variants was seen as apparently characteristic of ankylosing spondylitis blood.

As for this clonotype: Its antigen is not known.

Researchers built TCR beta libraries using quantitative 5'-RACE with molecular barcodes. TCRdb passed the 5' RACE reads through MiXCR, listing each CDR3 protein once. The table lists around 540,000 distinct CDR3 sequences, roughly 13% of them singletons. Trimming removed 5 bases from V and 4 bases from J, with 12 bases in between. This CDR3 spans 15 amino acids. Germline lookup yields CDR1 SGHAT and CDR2 FQNNGV. The sequenced material came from blood, either unsorted or a sorted T cell fraction (not recorded which). This chain connects TRBV11-2 to TRBJ2-6; D might be TRBD2 (5 bases). The source of this sequence is a male donor with ankylosing spondylitis. CDR3 in amino acids: CASSVWSGGANVLTF. The CDR3 DNA is TGTGCCAGCAGCGTGTGGTCGGGGGGGGCCAACGTCCTGACTTTC.